Each of the 19 T cell receptor beta chains below was sequenced from the same sample in a study of T cells after yellow fever vaccination (dated by TCRdb to 2018 to 2020). The treatment or condition label of this sample denotes: live attenuated yellow fever vaccine strain. Libraries were constructed by 5' RACE. The run used an Illumina HiSeq 2500. The public sequencing data were trimmed at Q25 with fastp and processed into clonotypes with MiXCR by TCRdb, which kept only in-frame beta chains. Each record represents a unique CDR3 protein, reported with the most common genes and DNA among its rows. For this sample there are approximately 120,000 distinct CDR3 sequences; 7.4% appear just once. The ten most abundant clones make up 2.5% of the sample. The input for sequencing was CD4+ T cells sorted from PBMCs, taken 9 to 11 days after the first yellow fever vaccination. These receptors were obtained from a man younger than 35 who received the YFV17D yellow fever vaccine.

The chain combines TRBV14 with TRBJ1-3; D not certain. V gave up 4 bases and J gave up 4 bases, with 8 bases separating them. Germline values: CDR1 SGHDN, CDR2 FVKESK. This CDR3 is 13 amino acids long. The CDR3 region has the DNA TGTGCCAGCAGCCGGCCATGGGGAAACACCATATATTTT. Amino acid sequence: CASSRPWGNTIYF. Based on the CDR3 plus reference TRBV14 and TRBJ1-3, the full variable domain is EAGVTQFPSHSVIEKGQTVTLRCDPISGHDNLYWYRRVMGKEIKFLLHFVKESKQDESGMPNNRFLAERTGGTYSTLKVQPAELEDSGVYFCASSRPWGNTIYFGEGSWLTVV.

This clonotype came up many times. The V and J genes are TRBV12-3 or TRBV12-4 and TRBJ1-3; TRBD1 is a possible D gene (6 bases). The CDR3 has 14 amino acids. V was trimmed by 4 bases and J by 2 bases, leaving 9 bases between them. The CDR3 DNA reads TGTGCCAGCAGTTCAGGGGCTACTGGAAACACCATATATTTT. Its translation is CASSSGATGNTIYF.

This clonotype was recorded many times. V and J are TRBV20-1 and TRBJ2-5; a weak D match, TRBD1 (5 bases). The germline gives CDR1 DFQATT, CDR2 SNEGSKA (reference sequence). V was trimmed by 4 bases and J by 5 bases, leaving 14 bases between them. There are 13 residues in the CDR3. The CDR3 sequence: CSATRQPQETQYF. CDR3 nucleotides: TGCAGTGCTACCAGACAGCCTCAGGAGACCCAGTACTTC.

This clonotype was detected a few times. This rearrangement joins TRBV28 to TRBJ2-1, with 10 nucleotides matching TRBD1. The CDR3 extends over 14 amino acids. Per the germline V gene, CDR1 is MDHEN and CDR2 is SYDVKM. V lost 6 bases and J lost 4; bases outside the gene matches: 3. The CDR3 protein is CASRTGGAYNEQFF. CDR3 bases: TGTGCCAGCAGGACAGGGGGCGCATACAATGAGCAGTTCTTC.

This clonotype was observed at least ten times. The chain carries TRBV18 and TRBJ2-2; D gene ambiguous. V shed 6 bases and J shed 4 bases, with 18 bases lying between them. Per the germline V gene, CDR1 is KGHSH and CDR2 is LQKENI. The CDR3 is 16 residues long. The CDR3 DNA reads TGTGCCAGCTCCCACCCGGTCAGAGCACCCACCGGGGAGCTGTTTTTT. Its protein product is CASSHPVRAPTGELFF.

In its sample, this clonotype was seen many times. The chain employs TRBV6-1 and TRBJ2-3; no definite D call. The ends were cut back, 6 bases at V and 5 bases at J, with 12 bases in the middle. Germline CDR1 is MNHNS and CDR2 is SASEGT. The CDR3 loop spans 13 amino acids. CDR3 nucleotide sequence: TGTGCCAGCAGCAACCCCGCACGAGATACGCAGTATTTT. Translation: CASSNPARDTQYF.

This clonotype was observed at least ten times. The chain employs TRBV7-2 and TRBJ2-2; weak D call: TRBD1 (5 bases). The germline V and J ends were trimmed by 5 bases and 4 bases, with 17 bases remaining between them. This CDR3 contains 16 residues. Germline CDR1 is SGHTA and CDR2 is FQGNSA. The CDR3 reads CASSGLKGASTGELFF. The CDR3, as DNA: TGTGCCAGCAGCGGCCTAAAAGGGGCGAGCACCGGGGAGCTGTTTTTT.

This clonotype was recorded at least ten times. This rearrangement joins TRBV5-1 to TRBJ2-7; 10 bases line up with TRBD2. The V segment lost 4 bases and the J segment 4 bases; nucleotides outside the gene matches: 5. CDR1 is SGHRS and CDR2 is YFSETQ in the germline V gene. The CDR3 is made up of 14 amino acids. The CDR3 loop reads CASSQTSGAYEQYV. In DNA form, the CDR3 reads TGCGCCAGCAGCCAAACTAGCGGGGCATACGAGCAGTACGTC.

The table lists this clonotype with many counts. The V gene is TRBV27, the J gene TRBJ2-5; the D gene could be TRBD1 or TRBD2 (7 bases each). CDR1 is MNHEY, CDR2 SMNVEV, per germline (reference sequence). Trimming stripped 3 bases from V and 4 bases from J, with 15 bases between. The CDR3 spans 15 residues. CDR3 sequence (DNA): TGTGCCAGCAGTTTCCAGGGGGGGCTGGGAGAGACCCAGTACTTC. It encodes CASSFQGGLGETQYF.

In its sample, this clonotype was seen many times. The chain joins TRBV18 to TRBJ2-7; tentative D call: TRBD1 (5 bases). CDR1 and CDR2 from the germline V gene are KGHSH and LQKENI. The CDR3 is made up of 12 amino acids. The germline V and J ends were trimmed by 3 bases and 4 bases, with 7 bases remaining between them. CDR3 DNA sequence: TGTGCCAGCTCACCGGGGCGGTACGAGCAGTACGTC. Translation gives CASSPGRYEQYV.

This clonotype was recorded many times. The chain is built from TRBV9 and TRBJ2-4; possible D gene TRBD1, 6 bases. V lost 4 bases to trimming and J lost 6 bases, with 14 bases between them. The CDR3 sequence is 14 residues long. From germline, CDR1 is SGDLS and CDR2 YYNGEE. The CDR3 region is CASSSSGTRNIQYF. The CDR3 region has the DNA TGTGCCAGCAGCTCCTCCGGGACAAGAAACATTCAGTACTTC.

This clonotype was recorded at least ten times. This rearrangement joins TRBV6-1 to TRBJ1-2; a weak D match, TRBD1 (5 bases). CDR1 is MNHNS and CDR2 is SASEGT in the germline V gene. V lost 9 bases and J lost 2, with 13 bases in between. This CDR3 is 13 amino acids long. Here the CDR3 DNA reads TGTGCCAGTGGGGAGGAGGGGAACTATGGCTACACCTTC. Protein: CASGEEGNYGYTF.

This clonotype appeared many times. The gene calls are TRBV6-2 or TRBV6-3 and TRBJ2-5, with TRBD2 matching 9 bases. Trimming at V came to 8 bases and at J to 5 bases, leaving 6 bases not matched to a gene. Germline V gene lookup returns CDR1 MNHEY and CDR2 SVGEGT. The CDR3 spans 13 residues. DNA of the CDR3: TGTGCCAGCGTATCCGGGACTAGCGAGACCCAGTACTTC. This encodes CASVSGTSETQYF.

This clonotype was seen many times. The V gene is TRBV5-1, the J gene TRBJ2-5, with 10 bases fitting TRBD2. The CDR3 is made up of 13 amino acids. Germline-derived CDR1 and CDR2 are SGHRS and YFSETQ. Trimming cost V 6 bases and J 5 bases; bases outside gene matches: 4. In DNA, the CDR3 is TGCGCCAGCACCGTGGGACTAGCGGAGACCCAGTACTTC. Protein sequence: CASTVGLAETQYF. Full variable domain (missing parts from reference TRBV5-1 and TRBJ2-5): KAGVTQTPRYLIKTRGQQVTLSCSPISGHRSVSWYQQTPGQGLQFLFEYFSETQRNKGNFPGRFSGRQFSNSRSEMNVSTLELGDSALYLCASTVGLAETQYFGPGTRLLVL.

This clonotype was seen at least ten times. The chain has TRBV7-2 and TRBJ2-7, with a tentative D call TRBD1 (6 bases). Trimming took off 4 bases at V and 6 bases at J, with 13 bases between the two ends. Germline values: CDR1 SGHTA, CDR2 FQGNSA. This CDR3 is built from 13 residues. CDR3 in DNA: TGTGCCAGCAGCTCTGAGAGGGGGAGCGAGCAGTACGTC. Its translation: CASSSERGSEQYV.

The table lists this clonotype with many counts. The chain links TRBV24-1 to TRBJ2-2; tentatively, D is TRBD1 (6 bases). CDR1 and CDR2 (germline): KGHDR, SFDVKD. The CDR3 is 13 amino acids. Trimming removed 10 bases at V and 1 base at J, with 9 bases between. DNA for the CDR3: TGTGCCACGAGGGGACAGAACACCGGGGAGCTGTTTTTT. It encodes CATRGQNTGELFF.

The table lists this clonotype with many counts. The chain combines TRBV11-1 with TRBJ2-4; TRBD2 aligns across 8 bases. The CDR3 is 14 residues long. The V gene end was trimmed by 5 bases and the J gene end by 1 base; junction bases not matched to a gene: 1. The germline CDR1 and CDR2 sequences are SGHAT and FQDESV (reference sequence). The CDR3 DNA reads as TGTGCCAGCAGCGGCGGGGGGGCCAAAAACATTCAGTACTTC. Encoded protein: CASSGGGAKNIQYF.

There are many counts of this clonotype. The V and J genes are TRBV12-3 or TRBV12-4 and TRBJ1-1; D is uncertain. The CDR3 length is 14 residues. Trimming removed 2 bases from V and 0 bases from J, with 7 bases in between. The CDR3 nucleotides read TGTGCCAGCAGTTTAAGTCAGTTGAACACTGAAGCTTTCTTT. Encoded protein: CASSLSQLNTEAFF.

This rearrangement joins TRBV20-1 to TRBJ1-5, with TRBD1 as a possible D gene (6 bases). This CDR3 contains 16 residues. In germline, CDR1 is DFQATT, CDR2 SNEGSKA (reference sequence). Trimming took 1 base from V and 4 from J, leaving 17 bases between them. The CDR3 region has the DNA TGCAGTGCTAGAGGGTCGCAAGGGGGATTTAATCAGCCCCAGCATTTT. Residues: CSARGSQGGFNQPQHF.